The 30 T cell receptor beta chains listed next were all sequenced from one sample in a study of identical twins. TCRdb analysed the 5' RACE reads with MiXCR anew, one entry per CDR3 protein. The sample has about 150,000 distinct CDR3 sequences, approximately 4% seen once; the top ten hold around 8.1%. The source material was memory T cells sorted from blood. The receptors shown here come from a man younger than 35 in good health.

Points on this clonotype: Just one base apart from a much larger clone, this may be a read error. This chain uses TRBV29-1 with TRBJ2-7; 9 bases match TRBD2. The CDR3 is 12 amino acids. The germline V gene encodes CDR1 SQVTM and CDR2 ANQGSEA. CDR3: CNKGWTSVKQYF. The CDR3 coding sequence is TGCAACAAGGGGTGGACTAGCGTTAAGCAGTACTTC.

This clonotype was picked up many times. The chain recombines TRBV4-3 with TRBJ2-1; D remains unclear. V was cut by 0 bases and J by 5 bases, with 8 bases left in between. Per the germline V gene, CDR1 is LGHNA and CDR2 is YSLEER. This CDR3 region has 14 residues. The CDR3 region is CASSQEVGNNEQFF. The CDR3 nucleotides are TGCGCCAGCAGCCAAGAAGTGGGGAACAATGAGCAGTTCTTC.

This chain links TRBV20-1 with TRBJ2-3, with D perhaps given as TRBD1 or TRBD2 (5 bases each). CDR1 is DFQATT and CDR2 is SNEGSKA in the germline V gene (reference sequence). The CDR3 loop spans 15 amino acids. V gave up 4 bases and J gave up 0 bases, with 14 bases separating them. CDR3: CSAKRGASSTDTQYF. In DNA form, the CDR3 reads TGCAGTGCTAAAAGGGGAGCCTCTAGCACAGATACGCAGTATTTT.

As regards this clonotype: A much larger clone is a single base away; this may be a read error. The chain recombines TRBV6-2 or TRBV6-3 with TRBJ2-7; TRBD2 matches at 16 bases. Germline CDR1 MNHEY, CDR2 SVGEGT. After removal of 5 bases from V and 5 bases from J, the junction contained 6 bases not matched to a gene. This CDR3 contains 16 residues. The CDR3: CASSGGTSGRANEQYF. The CDR3 DNA reads as TGTGCCAGCAGTGGCGGGACTAGCGGGAGGGCCAACGAGCAGTACTTC.

The sample holds a few counts of this clonotype. The chain couples TRBV25-1 to TRBJ2-1; D is undetermined. The germline V and J ends were trimmed by 4 bases and 9 bases, with 7 bases remaining between them. This CDR3 region has 11 residues. The germline gives CDR1 MGHDK, CDR2 SYGVNS. The CDR3 spells CASSAVSEQFF. CDR3 nucleotide sequence: TGTGCCAGCAGTGCCGTAAGTGAGCAGTTCTTC.

The sample holds many counts of this clonotype. The V gene is TRBV6-2 or TRBV6-3, the J gene TRBJ2-5, with no clear D. The CDR3 is 11 residues long. CDR1 is MNHEY, CDR2 SVGEGT, per germline. Deletions cut 0 bases from V and 4 bases from J, with 0 bases between. CDR3 in DNA: TGTGCCAGCAGTTACTCAGAGACCCAGTACTTC. Translating gives CASSYSETQYF.

This clonotype was seen many times. This chain's CDR3 is CSGAPDRGADTQYF. The CDR3 DNA follows: TGCAGCGGGGCCCCCGACAGGGGAGCAGATACGCAGTATTTT. The V call is TRBV29-1, the J call TRBJ2-3; 8 bases agree with TRBD1. CDR3 size: 14 residues. Losses at the gene ends were 7 bases for V and 4 bases for J; bases not matched to a gene: 10. Germline V CDR1 and CDR2: SQVTM, ANQGSEA.

This clonotype was found a few times. V is TRBV12-5 and J is TRBJ2-2; D possibly corresponds to TRBD2 (5 bases). The CDR3 covers 15 residues. V lost 0 bases, J lost 1 base, and 6 bases lay in between. The germline V gene has CDR1 LGHNT and CDR2 FRNRAP. In nucleotides, the CDR3 is TGTGCTAGTGGTTTGGTACGGGGGAACACCGGGGAGCTGTTTTTT. Amino acids: CASGLVRGNTGELFF. The complete variable domain, with remaining parts taken from reference TRBV12-5 and TRBJ2-2, reads DARVTQTPRHKVTEMGQEVTMRCQPILGHNTVFWYRQTMMQGLELLAYFRNRAPLDDSGMPKDRFSAEMPDATLATLKIQPSEPRDSAVYFCASGLVRGNTGELFFGEGSRLTVL.

This clonotype was observed many times. The V and J genes are TRBV5-1 and TRBJ2-1; 13 nucleotides line up with TRBD2. The CDR3 runs to 18 residues. The junction had 12 bases not matched to a gene; V was cut back by 8 bases and J by 1 base. In germline, CDR1 is SGHRS, CDR2 YFSETQ. The CDR3 protein is CASRGLAGVELSYNEQFF. CDR3 nucleotide sequence: TGCGCCAGTAGAGGACTAGCGGGAGTCGAGTTATCCTACAATGAGCAGTTCTTC.

This clonotype was found many times. The V and J genes are TRBV7-9 and TRBJ2-1; D is undetermined. CDR3 length: 12 amino acids. Germline-derived CDR1 and CDR2 are SEHNR and FQNEAQ (reference sequence). The germline V and J ends were trimmed by 3 bases and 7 bases, with 7 bases remaining between them. The CDR3 region has the DNA TGTGCCAGCAGCTTCCGAGGTAATGAGCAGTTCTTC. It translates to CASSFRGNEQFF. Combining the CDR3 with reference TRBV7-9 and TRBJ2-1 gives the whole variable domain DTGVSQNPRHKITKRGQNVTFRCDPISEHNRLYWYRQTLGQGPEFLTYFQNEAQLEKSRLLSDRFSAERPKGSFSTLEIQRTEQGDSAMYLCASSFRGNEQFFGPGTRLTVL.

This clonotype was recorded at least ten times. The V call is TRBV12-3 or TRBV12-4, the J call TRBJ1-1; TRBD1 agrees at 7 bases. The CDR3 length is 14 residues. The V and J ends lost 6 bases and 0 bases, in that order; junction bases with no gene match: 4. As DNA, the CDR3 is TGTGCCAGCAGCTCAGGGGGTCTGAACACTGAAGCTTTCTTT. This gives the protein CASSSGGLNTEAFF.

The chain is built from TRBV6-5 and TRBJ2-3; TRBD2 aligns across 9 bases. The CDR3 spans 14 residues. CDR1 is MNHEY and CDR2 is SVGAGI in the germline V gene. V lost 2 bases, J lost 3 bases, and 0 bases stayed unmatched. This chain's CDR3 is CASSYAGGTDTQYF. CDR3 sequence (DNA): TGTGCCAGCAGTTACGCGGGAGGGACAGATACGCAGTATTTT.

This clonotype has more than one count but fewer than ten. The chain has TRBV19 and TRBJ2-2, with TRBD1 matching over 7 bases. The CDR3 contains 16 residues. CDR1 is LNHDA and CDR2 is SQIVND in the germline V gene (reference sequence). Trimming removed 5 bases from V and 2 bases from J; junction bases left unmatched: 8. The CDR3 nucleotides read TGTGCCAGTAGTCCTACCGGGACAGCAAACACCGGGGAGCTGTTTTTT. This gives the protein CASSPTGTANTGELFF.

This clonotype was counted at least ten times. The chain joins TRBV5-1 to TRBJ1-3; 7 bases agree with TRBD1. Losses at the gene ends were 4 bases for V and 7 bases for J; bases not matched to a gene: 5. This CDR3 contains 13 residues. Germline V gene sequence: CDR1 SGHRS, CDR2 YFSETQ. CDR3 bases: TGCGCCAGCAGCGGCAGGGGGACGAACACCATATATTTT. This codes for CASSGRGTNTIYF.

This clonotype has more than one count but fewer than ten. The V and J genes are TRBV19 and TRBJ2-5, with D perhaps TRBD2 (5 bases). Per the germline V gene, CDR1 is LNHDA and CDR2 is SQIVND (reference sequence). The V end lost 10 bases, the J end lost 7 bases, and 10 bases lay between the germline ends. CDR3 length equals 10 residues. CDR3 nucleotide sequence: TGTGCCACTGACCGGGGGACCCAGTACTTC. It specifies CATDRGTQYF.

This clonotype was counted ten times or more. The V and J genes are TRBV28 and TRBJ2-7; D possibly uses TRBD1 or TRBD2 (5 bases each). The V end lost 7 bases, the J end lost 7 bases, and 17 bases lay between the germline ends. The CDR3 contains 13 residues. Per germline, CDR1 MDHEN and CDR2 SYDVKM. The CDR3 loop is CASTWDPYREQYF. In DNA form, the CDR3 reads TGTGCCAGCACCTGGGACCCATATAGGGAGCAGTACTTC.

This clonotype was observed at least ten times. Its ends do not fully match the called genes, so a read error is possible. The genes are TRBV11-2 and TRBJ1-4; TRBD1 is a possible D gene (6 bases). The germline V gene has CDR1 SGHAT and CDR2 FQNNGV. The CDR3 runs 12 residues. The CDR3: CASSETGQRRHF. The CDR3 region has the DNA TGTGCCAGCAGCGAAACAGGGCAAAGACGCCATTTT.

This clonotype showed up many times. V is TRBV5-4 and J is TRBJ1-2; D unresolved. Trimming took off 6 bases at V and 4 bases at J, with 13 bases between the two ends. In germline, CDR1 is SGHNT, CDR2 YYREEE (reference sequence). CDR3 length: 13 residues. CDR3: CASTDGGVYGYTF. The CDR3 nucleotides are TGTGCCAGCACCGACGGAGGCGTCTATGGCTACACCTTC.

This clonotype was seen repeatedly, ten times or more. The chain uses TRBV12-3 or TRBV12-4 and TRBJ2-4; D remains ambiguous. The ends were cut back, 5 bases at V and 7 bases at J, with 9 bases in the middle. This CDR3 has 12 residues. CDR3 in DNA: TGTGCCAGCAGTCTGGGGTCGAACATTCAGTACTTC. Its protein is CASSLGSNIQYF.

This clonotype was seen a handful of times. V and J are TRBV20-1 and TRBJ2-3; 14 bases align to TRBD2. J gave up 5 bases and V 3 bases, and 13 bases lay outside the gene matches. Germline V gene sequence: CDR1 DFQATT, CDR2 SNEGSKA (reference sequence). CDR3 length: 18 amino acids. CDR3 in amino acids: CSARTSGRAEGGVDTQYF. The CDR3, as DNA: TGCAGTGCTAGGACTAGCGGGAGGGCCGAGGGGGGTGTAGATACGCAGTATTTT.

In its sample, this clonotype was seen many times. The V call is TRBV3-1, the J call TRBJ2-3; maybe TRBD2 (6 bases). Germline CDR1 reads LGHDT; CDR2 reads YNNKEL (reference sequence). The CDR3 runs 17 residues. V lost 0 bases, J lost 5 bases, and 18 bases lay in between. The CDR3 coding sequence is TGTGCCAGCAGCCAAGATCTTGTAGCGGAGAATAGAGATACGCAGTATTTT. Encoded protein: CASSQDLVAENRDTQYF.

This clonotype was counted many times. The J gene is TRBJ2-1, the V gene TRBV7-2; perhaps TRBD1 as D (6 bases). V lost 1 base to trimming and J lost 7 bases, with 14 bases between them. The CDR3 contains 15 residues. Germline V CDR1 and CDR2: SGHTA, FQGNSA. The CDR3 here is CASSLGGGDGNEQFF. In nucleotides, the CDR3 is TGTGCCAGCAGCTTAGGAGGGGGAGATGGGAATGAGCAGTTCTTC.

Many counts were recorded for this clonotype. This rearrangement joins TRBV3-1 to TRBJ1-2; D unclear. Germline lookup yields CDR1 LGHDT and CDR2 YNNKEL (reference sequence). CDR3 length: 14 residues. V shed 1 base and J shed 8 bases, with 14 bases lying between them. The CDR3 is CASSQVPRTGGYTF. The CDR3 region has the DNA TGTGCCAGCAGCCAAGTACCCCGGACCGGCGGCTACACCTTC.

The V call is TRBV7-9, the J call TRBJ2-2; D tentatively reads TRBD1 or TRBD2 (5 bases each). The CDR3 is 14 amino acids. The ends were cut back, 11 bases at V and 1 base at J, with 14 bases in the middle. Per the germline V gene, CDR1 is SEHNR and CDR2 is FQNEAQ (reference sequence). The chain's CDR3 is CAGGTTGNTGELFF. CDR3 nucleotide sequence: TGTGCCGGGGGAACCACAGGGAACACCGGGGAGCTGTTTTTT.

Note on this clonotype: It may be a read error: a sequence one base away is much more abundant. The genes are TRBV5-6 and TRBJ1-1; D is uncertain. The CDR3 spans 13 residues. With 2 bases removed from V and 8 bases from J, the gap between germline ends came to 13 bases. CDR1 SGHDT and CDR2 YYEEEE come from the germline V gene. The CDR3 sequence: CASSFSSMAEAFF. In DNA form, the CDR3 reads TGTGCCAGCAGCTTTAGCTCTATGGCGGAAGCTTTCTTT.

This clonotype has a count of ten or more. The CDR3 spells CASSWDRGSSGAFF. The DNA of the CDR3 is TGCGCCAGCAGCTGGGACAGGGGCTCATCAGGGGCTTTCTTT. This chain links TRBV5-1 with TRBJ1-1; 10 nucleotides agree with TRBD1. V dropped 3 bases and J dropped 11; count of bases not matched to a gene: 10. CDR3 length equals 14 residues. Germline V gives CDR1 SGHRS, CDR2 YFSETQ. The complete variable domain, with remaining parts taken from reference TRBV5-1 and TRBJ1-1, reads KAGVTQTPRYLIKTRGQQVTLSCSPISGHRSVSWYQQTPGQGLQFLFEYFSETQRNKGNFPGRFSGRQFSNSRSEMNVSTLELGDSALYLCASSWDRGSSGAFFGQGTRLTVV.

This clonotype was observed many times. This chain links TRBV12-3 or TRBV12-4 with TRBJ1-5, with D unresolved. The CDR3 is made up of 15 amino acids. Deletions cut 1 base from V and 7 bases from J, with 14 bases between. The CDR3, as DNA: TGTGCCAGCAGTTTAGACGGGCGATCTGAGCAGCCCCAGCATTTT. The encoded protein is CASSLDGRSEQPQHF.

This clonotype was picked up many times. This rearrangement joins TRBV7-9 to TRBJ1-2; perhaps TRBD1 as D (6 bases). This CDR3 has 15 amino acids. Germline-derived CDR1 and CDR2 are SEHNR and FQNEAQ (reference sequence). V lost 0 bases and J lost 5, with 13 bases in between. CDR3 region: CASSLAGARGYGYTF. The CDR3 DNA sequence: TGTGCCAGCAGCTTAGCGGGGGCCAGGGGTTATGGCTACACCTTC.

Many counts were recorded for this clonotype. The J gene is TRBJ1-1, the V gene TRBV6-5; D ambiguous. The CDR3 is 14 amino acids. The V end lost 4 bases, the J end lost 1 base, and 10 bases lay between the germline ends. CDR1 MNHEY and CDR2 SVGAGI come from the germline V gene. The CDR3 region is CASSSPLKNTEAFF. The CDR3 DNA reads as TGTGCCAGCAGTTCCCCCCTCAAGAACACTGAAGCTTTCTTT.

This clonotype came up many times. As DNA, the CDR3 is TGTGCCAGCATGGGACTAGCGGGAAAAGAGACCCAGTACTTC. It is translated as CASMGLAGKETQYF. This rearrangement joins TRBV2 to TRBJ2-5, with TRBD2 identical over 13 bases. V shed 7 bases and J 3 bases; nucleotides not matched to a gene: 2. CDR1 is SNHLY and CDR2 is FYNNEI in the germline V gene. CDR3 size: 14 residues.